These T cell receptor beta chains were read from a single sample in a study of high-grade serous ovarian cancer treatment subgroups. The data were produced by immunoSEQ multiplex PCR, yet TCRdb's version contains in-frame clones alone and is incomplete. Of 2,500 to 3,500 clones detected, around 75% appear once; the ten largest clones hold 29%. The sequencing input was tumor tissue. The receptors derive from a human donor with high-grade serous ovarian cancer. CDR3s include the opening cysteine and the closing phenylalanine or tryptophan. Fields, in order: D gene, V gene, J gene, clone size, CDR3 DNA, CDR3 protein. D genes are given only for firm matches. Size is stated for part of the rows, as once, few or many counts, or as a class when the clone is expanded.

>NA|TRBV7-2|TRBJ1-5|NA
TGTGCCAGCAGCCCCCGACAGGCGTATCAGCCCCAGCATTTT
CASSPRQAYQPQHF
>NA|TRBV28|TRBJ1-5|NA
TGTGCCAGCACCAGACAGGCTAGCAATCAGCCCCAGCATTTT
CASTRQASNQPQHF
>TRBD1|TRBV19|TRBJ1-5|NA
TGTGCCAGTAGTCCCGGGACAGCTAGCAATCAGCCCCAGCATTTT
CASSPGTASNQPQHF
>NA|TRBV7-3|TRBJ2-2|NA
TGTGCCAGCAGCCCTGGGTCCGGGGAGCTGTTTTTT
CASSPGSGELFF
>NA|TRBV4-3|TRBJ2-2|NA
TGCGCCAGCAGCCAGCGGCGCGGGGCCGACACCGGGGAGCTGTTTTTT
CASSQRRGADTGELFF
>TRBD2|TRBV11-2|TRBJ2-7|NA
TGTGCCAGCAGCTTAGTCCCCTCTAGCGGGAGCAGGTACTACGAGCAGTACTTC
CASSLVPSSGSRYYEQYF
>NA|TRBV7-2|TRBJ1-5|NA
TGTGCCAGCAGCTTAGGTTCCAGGGCCACCAATCAGCCCCAGCATTTT
CASSLGSRATNQPQHF
>TRBD2|TRBV5-1|TRBJ2-5|NA
TGCGCCAGCAGCTTTTGGGAGGGGAGAGGGCAAGAGACCCAGTACTTC
CASSFWEGRGQETQYF
>NA|TRBV12-5|TRBJ2-2|NA
TGTGCTAGTGGTTTGGTACGGGATGGGGCGGTCGCGAACACCGGGGAGCTGTTTTTT
CASGLVRDGAVANTGELFF
>TRBD2|TRBV7-2|TRBJ2-7|NA
TGTGCCAGCAGTCGAACCCCCACTAGCGGCTACGAGCAGTACTTC
CASSRTPTSGYEQYF
>TRBD2|TRBV11-2|TRBJ2-3|NA
TGTGCCAGCAGCTTAGGATCTAGCGGGGTAGATACGCAGTATTTT
CASSLGSSGVDTQYF
>TRBD2|TRBV5-6|TRBJ2-4|NA
TGTGCCAGCAGCTTGCGGGGGGACAAAAACATTCAGTACTTC
CASSLRGDKNIQYF
>TRBD1|TRBV19|TRBJ1-2|NA
TGTGCCAGTAGACCAGGGGGACAAGTATCTGGCTACACCTTC
CASRPGGQVSGYTF
>TRBD2|TRBV4-1|TRBJ2-5|NA
TGCGCCAGCAGCCGGTCGGGGACTAGCGTGGAGACCCAGTACTTC
CASSRSGTSVETQYF
>NA|TRBV12-5|TRBJ2-2|NA
TGTGCTAGTGGTTTGGTACGAGGTGAGGGTACCGGGGAGCTGTTTTTT
CASGLVRGEGTGELFF
>TRBD1|TRBV19|TRBJ1-1|NA
TGTGCCAGTAGTATAGGGACAGGCTTGAACACTGAAGCTTTCTTT
CASSIGTGLNTEAFF
>NA|TRBV7-2|TRBJ2-7|NA
TGTGCCACAGCGGTGGGACACCGCTACGAGCAGTACTTC
CATAVGHRYEQYF
>NA|TRBV10-3|TRBJ2-7|NA
TGTGCCATCAGTGACCGCATTGGACAAAAGCCCGACTTC
CAISDRIGQKPDF
>TRBD1|TRBV19|TRBJ1-2|NA
TGTGCCAGTAGTATAGCTTACGGGACAGGGAACTATGGCTACACCTTC
CASSIAYGTGNYGYTF
>TRBD1|TRBV7-2|TRBJ2-1|NA
TGTGCCAGCAGCCGACAGGGCTACAATGAGCAGTTCTTC
CASSRQGYNEQFF
>TRBD1|TRBV27|TRBJ2-7|few
TGTGCCAGCTCCACTTCAAACAGGGGCCACGAGCAGTACTTC
CASSTSNRGHEQYF
>NA|TRBV7-8|TRBJ1-1|NA
TGTGCCAGCAGCCTGCGACAGGATCTCATGAACACTGAAGCTTTCTTT
CASSLRQDLMNTEAFF